The 21 T cell receptor beta chains listed next were all sequenced from one sample in a study of T cells after yellow fever vaccination. TCRdb reanalysed the 5' RACE reads using MiXCR and keeps one entry per CDR3 protein. Among about 340,000 distinct CDR3 sequences listed, approximately 12% were seen once. The sample here was CD4+ T cells sorted from PBMCs, taken 15 days after the yellow fever booster vaccination. All receptors derive from a man younger than 30 who received the YFV17D yellow fever vaccine.

This clonotype was found a few times. CDR3 sequence (DNA): TGTGCCAGCAGCTTAGGCGCAGGGAACACCGGGGAGCTGTTTTTT. As protein: CASSLGAGNTGELFF. J is TRBJ2-2 and V is TRBV7-3; D is ambiguous. CDR1 is SGHTA, CDR2 FQGTGA, per germline. This CDR3 has 15 amino acids. Trimming removed 2 bases at V and 1 base at J, with 8 bases between. Drawing the rest from reference TRBV7-3 and TRBJ2-2, the complete variable domain is GAGVSQTPSNKVTEKGKYVELRCDPISGHTALYWYRQSLGQGPEFLIYFQGTGAADDSGLPNDRFFAVRPEGSVSTLKIQRTERGDSAVYLCASSLGAGNTGELFFGEGSRLTVL.

The rearrangement joins TRBV6-6 to TRBJ2-7; 10 nucleotides line up with TRBD2. Germline assignment: CDR1 MNHNY and CDR2 SVGAGI (reference sequence). This CDR3 contains 13 residues. Trimming cost V 10 bases and J 6 bases; bases outside gene matches: 9. The CDR3 DNA sequence: TGTGCCACCCTAGCGGGACTAGCGTCCGAGCAGTACTTC. It codes for CATLAGLASEQYF.

There are many counts of this clonotype. This chain connects TRBV12-3 or TRBV12-4 to TRBJ1-5; 10 positions agree with TRBD1. V lost 5 bases and J lost 0; bases outside the gene matches: 1. This CDR3 spans 15 amino acids. The CDR3 here is CASSRDRGSNQPQHF. In DNA, the CDR3 is TGTGCCAGCAGTCGGGACAGGGGTAGCAATCAGCCCCAGCATTTT.

This clonotype was counted many times. V gene TRBV4-2 combines with J gene TRBJ2-7; TRBD2 is a possible D gene (6 bases). The CDR3 sequence is 13 residues long. The germline V and J ends were trimmed by 0 bases and 12 bases, with 15 bases remaining between them. CDR1 is LGHNA, CDR2 YNFKEQ, per germline. CDR3 bases: TGTGCCAGCAGCCAAGAGAAGGGACGGAGGGGGTACTTC. It encodes CASSQEKGRRGYF.

V gene TRBV12-3 or TRBV12-4 combines with J gene TRBJ1-2; possible D gene TRBD1, 6 bases. The CDR3 is 12 residues long. V was cut by 5 bases and J by 8 bases, with 12 bases left in between. The CDR3 bases are TGTGCCAGCAGTCCACAGGGACGCGGCTACACCTTC. Translated, it gives CASSPQGRGYTF.

This clonotype was seen ten or more times. V usage is TRBV7-2 and J usage is TRBJ1-2, with D unresolved. Germline V lookup: CDR1 SGHTA, CDR2 FQGNSA. The germline V and J ends were trimmed by 4 bases and 7 bases, with 19 bases remaining between them. The CDR3 is made up of 15 amino acids. The CDR3 DNA sequence: TGTGCCAGCAGCTCGCCCCGGGCCCGCTCAGGTGGCTACACCTTC. Translated, it gives CASSSPRARSGGYTF.

The chain is built from TRBV3-1 and TRBJ1-5, with D tentatively TRBD1 (6 bases). Germline CDR1 reads LGHDT; CDR2 reads YNNKEL (reference sequence). The V gene lost 1 base and the J gene lost 6 bases, with 16 bases spanning the gap. The length of the CDR3 is 16 residues. The CDR3 coding sequence is TGTGCCAGCAGCCAAGGGTGGTCAGGGGCAGGTCAGCCCCAGCATTTT. This sequence encodes CASSQGWSGAGQPQHF.

The chain links TRBV23-1 to TRBJ1-5; no clear D gene. TRBV23-1 is known as an ORF, though its function is uncertain. V lost 4 bases and J lost 8, with 3 bases in between. The CDR3 spans 10 residues. In nucleotides, the CDR3 is TGCGCCAGCAGTCGTAAGCCCCAGCATTTT. It translates to CASSRKPQHF.

This chain connects TRBV5-1 to TRBJ2-3; 8 nucleotides agree with TRBD1. V lost 6 bases and J lost 2; bases outside the gene matches: 8. The CDR3 consists of 15 residues. Per the germline V gene, CDR1 is SGHRS and CDR2 is YFSETQ. The CDR3 region is CASNIGQGFTDTQYF. The CDR3 region has the DNA TGCGCCAGCAACATAGGACAGGGCTTCACAGATACGCAGTATTTT.

This clonotype has a handful of counts. The chain's CDR3 is CASRPGTGDGYGYTF. CDR3 nucleotide sequence: TGCGCCAGCAGGCCCGGGACAGGGGATGGGTATGGCTACACCTTC. V usage is TRBV5-1 and J usage is TRBJ1-2, with 10 positions matching TRBD1. The CDR3 runs 15 residues. Trimming at V came to 5 bases and at J to 5 bases, leaving 9 bases not matched to a gene. The germline V gene has CDR1 SGHRS and CDR2 YFSETQ.

This clonotype showed up just a few times. The chain couples TRBV6-2 or TRBV6-3 to TRBJ2-1, with TRBD2 matching 9 bases. This CDR3 comprises 17 residues. V trimming: 4 bases; J trimming: 4 bases; junction bases outside the gene matches: 11. Germline CDR1 is MNHEY and CDR2 is SVGEGT. The CDR3 DNA reads as TGTGCCAGCAGTTCAAGGACTAGCGACGAGGGATACAATGAGCAGTTCTTC. Protein product: CASSSRTSDEGYNEQFF.

This clonotype was observed a few times. The chain uses TRBV20-1 and TRBJ1-5; D not certain. V lost 4 bases, J lost 7 bases, and 11 bases lay in between. CDR3 length: 12 amino acids. Germline V gene sequence: CDR1 DFQATT, CDR2 SNEGSKA (reference sequence). CDR3 protein: CSAIGVGQPQHF. Here the CDR3 DNA reads TGCAGTGCTATCGGGGTAGGCCAGCCCCAGCATTTT.

The chain combines TRBV3-1 with TRBJ2-5; 15 bases map to TRBD2. Germline CDR1 and CDR2: LGHDT and YNNKEL (reference sequence). Unmatched junction bases numbered 9, after V lost 5 bases and J lost 2 bases. The CDR3 extends over 18 amino acids. CDR3 nucleotides: TGTGCCAGCAGCAAGGGACTAGCGGGGGGATTGACACAAGAGACCCAGTACTTC. This sequence encodes CASSKGLAGGLTQETQYF.

A few counts support this clonotype. The CDR3 coding sequence is TGTGCCAGCTTCACGGACAGGGGGGCTGGAAACACCATATATTTT. Protein sequence: CASFTDRGAGNTIYF. The chain couples TRBV6-6 to TRBJ1-3, with TRBD1 matching 10 bases. Germline V lookup: CDR1 MNHNY, CDR2 SVGAGI (reference sequence). The ends lost 8 bases at V and 2 bases at J; junction bases unmatched: 6. The CDR3 extends over 15 amino acids.

This clonotype was found many times. At one boundary the junction diverges from the germline segment, which might be a read error. This rearrangement joins TRBV5-1 to TRBJ1-1, with D perhaps matching TRBD1 (5 bases). The CDR3 runs 14 residues. Germline V gene sequence: CDR1 SGHRS, CDR2 YFSETQ. CDR3 DNA sequence: TGTGCCAGCAGCCCCGACAGACTGAACACTGAAGCTTTCTTT. This codes for CASSPDRLNTEAFF.

Only a few counts were recorded for this clonotype. J is TRBJ1-5 and V is TRBV6-2 or TRBV6-3, with 9 bases aligning to TRBD1. The CDR3 covers 17 residues. With V trimmed by 0 bases and J by 4 bases, 7 bases remained unmatched. CDR1 and CDR2 (germline): MNHEY, SVGEGT. The CDR3 spells CASSYSPGQGSNQPQHF. The CDR3 DNA sequence: TGTGCCAGCAGTTACTCTCCGGGACAGGGATCAAATCAGCCCCAGCATTTT.

This clonotype has more than one count but fewer than ten. The chain recombines TRBV5-1 with TRBJ2-5, with D perhaps TRBD1 or TRBD2 (6 bases each). The V and J ends lost 2 bases and 6 bases respectively, with 14 bases between them. The CDR3 runs 14 residues. Germline CDR1 is SGHRS and CDR2 is YFSETQ. CDR3 sequence reads: CASSFGGAEKTQYF. CDR3 nucleotides: TGCGCCAGCAGCTTCGGGGGCGCGGAGAAGACCCAGTACTTC.

This clonotype was counted only a few times. The gene calls are TRBV20-1 and TRBJ2-2; maybe TRBD2 (5 bases). The germline V gene has CDR1 DFQATT and CDR2 SNEGSKA (reference sequence). The CDR3 covers 14 residues. V lost 2 bases, J lost 7 bases, and 14 bases lay in between. The CDR3 DNA reads as TGCAGTGCTAGAAACCCTCTAGCTGGCGGGGAGCTGTTTTTT. Residues: CSARNPLAGGELFF.

V and J are TRBV29-1 and TRBJ1-1; TRBD1 aligns across 8 bases. The ends lost 7 bases at V and 2 bases at J; junction bases unmatched: 12. The CDR3 consists of 15 residues. CDR1 is SQVTM and CDR2 is ANQGSEA in the germline V gene. The CDR3 DNA is TGCAGCGGTTTCGGTGGACAGGGCGCTAACACTGAAGCTTTCTTT. Residues: CSGFGGQGANTEAFF.

The table lists this clonotype with a few counts. This chain links TRBV5-1 with TRBJ1-1; TRBD1 matches at 8 bases. The length of the CDR3 is 15 residues. V shed 4 bases, J shed 4 bases, and the junction held 9 bases outside the gene matches. Looked up from germline, CDR1 is SGHRS and CDR2 is YFSETQ. The CDR3 bases are TGCGCCAGCAGCCCCCCCGGACAGGGTCCCACTGAAGCTTTCTTT. Its translation is CASSPPGQGPTEAFF.

This clonotype was recorded a few times. The chain has TRBV5-5 and TRBJ1-6; TRBD1 aligns across 7 bases. Germline V gene data show CDR1 as SGHKS and CDR2 as YYEKEE (reference sequence). J gave up 7 bases and V 6 bases, and 10 bases lay outside the gene matches. There are 15 residues in the CDR3. CDR3 bases: TGTGCCAGCACGGGACAGCTCATGGCGAATTCACCCCTCCACTTT. Amino acid sequence: CASTGQLMANSPLHF.